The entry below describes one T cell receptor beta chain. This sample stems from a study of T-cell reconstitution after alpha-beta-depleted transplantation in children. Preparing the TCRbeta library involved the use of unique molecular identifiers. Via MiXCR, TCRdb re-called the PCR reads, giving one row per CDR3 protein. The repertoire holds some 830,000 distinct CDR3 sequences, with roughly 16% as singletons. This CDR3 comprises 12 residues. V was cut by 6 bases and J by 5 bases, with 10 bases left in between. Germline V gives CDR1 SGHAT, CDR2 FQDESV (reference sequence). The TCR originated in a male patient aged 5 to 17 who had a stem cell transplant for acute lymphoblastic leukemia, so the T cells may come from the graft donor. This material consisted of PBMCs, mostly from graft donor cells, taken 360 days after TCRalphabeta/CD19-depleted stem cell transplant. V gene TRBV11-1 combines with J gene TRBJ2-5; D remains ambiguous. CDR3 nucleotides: TGTGCCAGCAGTGTTTTGGGTGAGACCCAGTACTTC. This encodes CASSVLGETQYF.